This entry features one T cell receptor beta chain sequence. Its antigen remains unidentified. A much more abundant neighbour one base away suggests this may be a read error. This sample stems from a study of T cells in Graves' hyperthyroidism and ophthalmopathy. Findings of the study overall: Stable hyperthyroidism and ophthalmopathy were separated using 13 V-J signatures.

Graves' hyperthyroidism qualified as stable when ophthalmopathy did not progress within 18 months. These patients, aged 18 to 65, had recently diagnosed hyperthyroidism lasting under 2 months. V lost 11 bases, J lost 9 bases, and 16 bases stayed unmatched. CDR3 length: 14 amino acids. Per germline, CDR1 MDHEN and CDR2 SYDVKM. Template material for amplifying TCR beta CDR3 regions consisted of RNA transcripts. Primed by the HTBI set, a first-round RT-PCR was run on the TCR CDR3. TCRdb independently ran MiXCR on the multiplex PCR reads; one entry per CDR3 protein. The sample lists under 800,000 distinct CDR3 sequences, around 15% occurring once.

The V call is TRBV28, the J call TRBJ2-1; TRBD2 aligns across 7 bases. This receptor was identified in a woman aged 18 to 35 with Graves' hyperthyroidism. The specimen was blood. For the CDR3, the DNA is TGTGCCGGCTCGGCGACACTAGCGAGAGGTGAGCAGTTCTTC. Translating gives CAGSATLARGEQFF. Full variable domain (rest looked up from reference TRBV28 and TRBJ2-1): DVKVTQSSRYLVKRTGEKVFLECVQDMDHENMFWYRQDPGLGLRLIYFSYDVKMKEKGDIPEGYSVSREKKERFSLILESASTNQTSMYLCAGSATLARGEQFFGPGTRLTVL.